This T cell receptor beta chain stems from a study of OX40 agonist ivuxolimab in advanced cancers. Study context: Cohort: around 86% men, mean age approximately 64, aged about 20 to 90.

Profiled with immunoSEQ multiplex PCR; TCRdb holds only in-frame clones, not every one. The table includes about 71,000 clones, just under 95% detected once. This TCR came from an adult with an advanced solid tumor such as melanoma, head and neck, liver or kidney cancer. The input for sequencing was CD4+ or CD8+ T cells sorted from blood, taken in a trial of the OX40 agonist ivuxolimab.

The DNA of the CDR3 is TGTGCCAGCAGCTCTCGGGGGGAGGTAGTGGACCGGGAGAATGAGCAGTTCTTC. Translated, it gives CASSSRGEVVDRENEQFF. The chain has TRBV5-6 and TRBJ2-1, with TRBD2 matching over 7 bases. Germline trimming cut 3 bases from V and 7 bases from J; bases unmatched to any gene: 19. The CDR3 consists of 18 residues. In germline, CDR1 is SGHDT, CDR2 YYEEEE.